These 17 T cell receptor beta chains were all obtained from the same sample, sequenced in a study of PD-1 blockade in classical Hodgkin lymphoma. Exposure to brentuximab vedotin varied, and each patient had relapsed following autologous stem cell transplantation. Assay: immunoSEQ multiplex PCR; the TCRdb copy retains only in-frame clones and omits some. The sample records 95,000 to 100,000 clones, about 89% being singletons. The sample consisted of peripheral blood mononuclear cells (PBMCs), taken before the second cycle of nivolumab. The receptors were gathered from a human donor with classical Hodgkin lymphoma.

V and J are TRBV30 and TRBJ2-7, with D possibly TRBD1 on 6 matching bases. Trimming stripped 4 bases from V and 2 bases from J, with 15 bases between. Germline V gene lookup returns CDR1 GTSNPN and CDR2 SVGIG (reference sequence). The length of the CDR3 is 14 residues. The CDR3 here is CAWTALGATYEQYF. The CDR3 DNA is TGTGCCTGGACTGCCCTGGGGGCTACCTACGAGCAGTACTTC.

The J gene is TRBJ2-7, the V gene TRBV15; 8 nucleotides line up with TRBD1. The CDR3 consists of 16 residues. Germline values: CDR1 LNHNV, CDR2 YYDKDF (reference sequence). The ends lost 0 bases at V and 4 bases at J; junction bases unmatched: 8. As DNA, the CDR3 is TGTGCCACCAGCAGAGATATTGGACAGGGTCCTTACGAGCAGTACTTC. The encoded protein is CATSRDIGQGPYEQYF.

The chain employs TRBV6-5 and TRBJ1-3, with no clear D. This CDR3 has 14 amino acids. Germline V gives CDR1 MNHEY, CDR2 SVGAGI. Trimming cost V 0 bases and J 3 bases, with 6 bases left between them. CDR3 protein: CASSYSMNGNTIYF. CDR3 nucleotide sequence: TGTGCCAGCAGTTACTCGATGAATGGAAACACCATATATTTT.

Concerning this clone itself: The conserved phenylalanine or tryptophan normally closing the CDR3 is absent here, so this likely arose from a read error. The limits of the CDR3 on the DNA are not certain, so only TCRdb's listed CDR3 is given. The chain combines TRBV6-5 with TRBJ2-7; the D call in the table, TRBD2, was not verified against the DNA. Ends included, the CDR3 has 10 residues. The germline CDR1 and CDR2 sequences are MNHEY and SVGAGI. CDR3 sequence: CASSYSGLEN.

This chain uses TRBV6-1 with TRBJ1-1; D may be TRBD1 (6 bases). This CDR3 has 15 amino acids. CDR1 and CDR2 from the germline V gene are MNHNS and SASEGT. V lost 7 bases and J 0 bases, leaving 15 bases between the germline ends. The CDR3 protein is CASTRTERMNTEAFF. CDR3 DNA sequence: TGTGCCAGCACCCGGACAGAGAGAATGAACACTGAAGCTTTCTTT.

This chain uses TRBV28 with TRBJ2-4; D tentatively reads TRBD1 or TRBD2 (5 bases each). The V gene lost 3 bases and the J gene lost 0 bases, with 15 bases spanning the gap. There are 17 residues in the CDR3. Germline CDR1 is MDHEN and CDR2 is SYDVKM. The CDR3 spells CASSFRGEYLAKNIQYF. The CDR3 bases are TGTGCCAGCAGTTTTAGAGGGGAGTATTTAGCCAAAAACATTCAGTACTTC.

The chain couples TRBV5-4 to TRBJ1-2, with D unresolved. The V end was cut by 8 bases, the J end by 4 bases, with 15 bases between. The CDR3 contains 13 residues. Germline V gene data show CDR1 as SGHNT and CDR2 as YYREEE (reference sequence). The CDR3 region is CASSNGQAYGYTF. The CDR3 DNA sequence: TGTGCCAGTTCCAACGGGCAGGCCTATGGCTACACCTTC. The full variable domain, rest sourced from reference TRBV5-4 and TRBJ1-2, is ETGVTQSPTHLIKTRGQQVTLRCSSQSGHNTVSWYQQALGQGPQFIFQYYREEENGRGNFPPRFSGLQFPNYSSELNVNALELDDSALYLCASSNGQAYGYTFGSGTRLTVV.

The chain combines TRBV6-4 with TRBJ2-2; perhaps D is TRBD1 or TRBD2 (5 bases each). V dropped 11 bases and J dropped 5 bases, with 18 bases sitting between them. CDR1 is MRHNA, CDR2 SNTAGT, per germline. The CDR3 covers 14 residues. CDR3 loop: CASNPGPVTGELFF. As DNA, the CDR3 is TGTGCCTCCAACCCGGGACCAGTTACCGGGGAGCTGTTTTTT.

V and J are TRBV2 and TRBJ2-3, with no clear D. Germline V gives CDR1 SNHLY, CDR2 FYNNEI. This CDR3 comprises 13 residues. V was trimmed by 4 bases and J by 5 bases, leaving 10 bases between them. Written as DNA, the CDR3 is TGTGCCAGCAGTGTTGATTTACTAGATACGCAGTATTTT. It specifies CASSVDLLDTQYF.

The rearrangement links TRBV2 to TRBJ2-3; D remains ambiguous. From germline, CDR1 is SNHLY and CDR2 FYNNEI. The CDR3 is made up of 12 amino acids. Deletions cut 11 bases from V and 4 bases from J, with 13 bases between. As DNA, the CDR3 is TGTGCCGGTTCGAGACCCCCAGATACGCAGTATTTT. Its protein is CAGSRPPDTQYF.

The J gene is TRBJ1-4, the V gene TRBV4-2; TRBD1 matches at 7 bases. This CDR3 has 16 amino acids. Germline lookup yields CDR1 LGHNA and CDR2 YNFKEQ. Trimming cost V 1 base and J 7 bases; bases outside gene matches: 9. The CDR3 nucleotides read TGTGCCAGCAGCCAAGTGAGAACAGGGGTTTCTGAAAAACTGTTTTTT. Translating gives CASSQVRTGVSEKLFF.

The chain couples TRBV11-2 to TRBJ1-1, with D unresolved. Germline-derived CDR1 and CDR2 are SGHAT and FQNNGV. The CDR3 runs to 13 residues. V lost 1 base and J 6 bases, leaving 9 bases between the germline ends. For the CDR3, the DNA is TGTGCCAGCAGCTTAGTCTTGAAGGCTGAAGCTTTCTTT. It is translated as CASSLVLKAEAFF.

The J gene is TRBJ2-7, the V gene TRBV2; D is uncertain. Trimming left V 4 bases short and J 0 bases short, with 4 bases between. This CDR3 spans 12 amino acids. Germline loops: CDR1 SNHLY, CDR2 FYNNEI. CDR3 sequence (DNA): TGTGCCAGCAGTGGACTCTCCTACGAGCAGTACTTC. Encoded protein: CASSGLSYEQYF.

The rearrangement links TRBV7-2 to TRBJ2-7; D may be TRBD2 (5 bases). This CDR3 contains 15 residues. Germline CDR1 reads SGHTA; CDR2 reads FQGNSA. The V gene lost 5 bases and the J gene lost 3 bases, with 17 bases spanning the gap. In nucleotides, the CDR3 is TGTGCCAGCAGCGGAGGAGAAGCCCCACTCTACGAGCAGTACTTC. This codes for CASSGGEAPLYEQYF.

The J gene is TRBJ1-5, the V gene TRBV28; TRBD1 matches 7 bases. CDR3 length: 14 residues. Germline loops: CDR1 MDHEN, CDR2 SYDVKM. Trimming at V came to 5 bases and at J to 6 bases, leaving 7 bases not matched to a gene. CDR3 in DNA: TGTGCCAGCAGTGTAACAGGGGCAGGTCAGCCCCAGCATTTT. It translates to CASSVTGAGQPQHF.

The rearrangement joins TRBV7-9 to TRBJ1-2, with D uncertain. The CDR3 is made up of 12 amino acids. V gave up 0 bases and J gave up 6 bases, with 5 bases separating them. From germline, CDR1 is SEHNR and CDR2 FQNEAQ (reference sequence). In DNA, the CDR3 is TGTGCCAGCAGCTTAGCCGTCGATGGCTACACCTTC. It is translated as CASSLAVDGYTF.

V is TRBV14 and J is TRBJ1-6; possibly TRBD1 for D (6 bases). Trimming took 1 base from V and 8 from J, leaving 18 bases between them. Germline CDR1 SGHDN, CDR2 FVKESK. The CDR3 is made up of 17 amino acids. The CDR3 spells CASSQAWTAPTYSPLHF. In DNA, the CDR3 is TGTGCCAGCAGCCAAGCCTGGACAGCCCCCACTTATTCACCCCTCCACTTT.